This T cell receptor (beta chain) comes out of a study of blood T cell repertoires in COVID-19. About the research overall: Acute and convalescent COVID-19 specimens originated in the United States, Italy and Spain.

As processed by the authors: For nucleated cells, counts were estimated from reference gene primer amplification. TCRdb's copy holds only in-frame clones and misses some; the assay was immunoSEQ multiplex PCR. D and trimming come from the DNA, and the V and J calls and clone size come from that table. The data contain around 190,000 clones, approximately 90% of them seen just once; the ten biggest clones take up roughly 19%. Seattle patients were enrolled during active infection and followed longitudinally. What was sequenced was peripheral blood. This TCR was recovered from a man aged 50-59 years with COVID-19, enrolled during active disease.

CDR3 protein: CASSPSGGTGSSGANVLTF. The CDR3, as DNA: TGTGCCAGCAGCCCCTCCGGTGGGACAGGTAGCTCTGGGGCCAACGTCCTGACTTTC. This chain uses TRBV11-2 with TRBJ2-6; 8 nucleotides agree with TRBD1. CDR3 size: 19 residues. The V gene's germline CDR1 is SGHAT and CDR2 FQNNGV. V was clipped by 5 bases and J by 0 bases; unmatched bases: 12.